This TCR beta chain was captured by sequencing in a study of T-cell memory formation after mild COVID-19 listed by TCRdb under 2021. In the study overall: TCR sequence clusters from the two donors were found to be largely donor specific. Longitudinal TCRalpha and TCRbeta repertoire sequencing tracked T-cell clones expanding and contracting after mild COVID-19 in two donors. Two young, previously healthy adult volunteers, one female and one male, were included in the cohort.

V trim: 2 bases; J trim: 5 bases; unmatched bases: 5. Sequences MNHEY (CDR1) and SVGAGI (CDR2) are obtained from the germline V gene. The CDR3 covers 14 residues, taking in both the cysteine and the phenylalanine. Here the CDR3 DNA is all that survives: 42 bases in frame from base 1. The sequencer listed for this sample is Illumina NovaSeq 6000. TCRalpha and TCRbeta cDNA libraries were constructed by 5'RACE with constant-segment primers, with sample barcodes and unique molecular identifiers being introduced. Trizol reagent was used to extract RNA from every sample. Libraries were amplified in two PCR steps, with a second sample barcode and Illumina TruSeq adapters added in the second step. Sequencing of the libraries was done on an Illumina NovaSeq, producing 2 x 150 bp paired-end reads. Per the authors' processing: Reads were demultiplexed and collapsed into UMI-guided consensus sequences with migec v1.2.7. Using mixcr v2.1.11, UMI consensuses were aligned to TRA and TRB V and J templates and then assembled into clonotypes. Expanded or contracted clonotypes were those called significant by both edgeR and NoisET, with noise models trained on biological replicates. For edgeR calls, a false discovery rate-adjusted p below 0.01 and a log2 fold-change threshold of 1 were applied. As an exploratory analysis of dynamics, max-normalized trajectories of the 1000 most abundant clonotypes were examined with PCA combined with hierarchical clustering. Separately sequenced CD4+ and CD8+ repertoires were used to assign the CD4 or CD8 phenotype of responding clones. Using fastp trimming at Q25 and MiXCR clonotype assembly, TCRdb reanalyzed the public sequencing data and kept in-frame beta chains. Rows merge per CDR3 protein into single entries with the most common DNA and genes. It is TCRdb's table, rather than the study itself, that gives the V and J calls and clone size. Within this sample are 350,000 or so distinct CDR3 sequences, with around 20% of them counted one time only. The top ten clonotypes cover around 20% of the sample.

The research as a whole found: Contracting CD4+ clones were found mainly in CM and EM memory subsets, while CD8+ clones were enriched in EMRA. Some responding clones were detected in pre-infection memory, which suggested that pre-existing cross-reactive memory T cells had joined the SARS-CoV-2 response. The study included only a couple of mild cases, and larger cohorts that include severe cases with pre-infection samples were judged to be necessary. Clones contracting from day 15 to 85 had balanced CD4/CD8 phenotypes, while a second wave expanding from day 15 to 37 was biased towards CD4+. SARS-CoV-2 specificity of the second-wave clones peaking on day 37 was not confirmed.

Ficoll-Paque density gradient centrifugation was used to isolate PBMCs. With respect to this clonotype: Its antigen is not yet known. Per-base quality was not reported, and no clone a single base away is much larger than it.

Sequenced input: PBMCs or a T cell subset sorted from them (not recorded which). This TCR derives from a young man who had mild COVID-19 (a few samples of this study predate the infection). The sample titles of this study are shuffled in the database, so cell type and time point are left out; the donor was told from shared clones. The rearranged chain carries TRBV6-5 and TRBJ1-1, with 7 bases matching TRBD1. The sequenced DNA: TGTGCCAGCAGTTACCTAGGGGGCGGAACTGAAGCTTTCTTT. It encodes CASSYLGGGTEAFF.